This TCR beta chain emerged from a study of beta chain features in type 1 diabetes. Study-wide points: Patients with type 1 diabetes showed fewer VDJ junction insertions and more deletions.

On this clone: Its antigen is undetermined.

Purities over 95% were achieved in all sorted populations. Expressed TCRB transcripts were sequenced, since all the RNA that had been isolated was reverse transcribed. Here immunoSEQ multiplex PCR was the method, and the copy in TCRdb shows in-frame clones only, minus some. This sample carries 35,000 to 50,000 clones, 50% of them seen once, and the ten largest clones take around 0.25%. Germline V gene data show CDR1 as MNHEY and CDR2 as SVGAGI. V lost 2 bases and J 2 bases, leaving 13 bases between the germline ends. The CDR3 totals 15 residues. V and J are TRBV6-5 and TRBJ2-7, with D tentatively TRBD2 (5 bases). This clonotype was obtained from a woman in her thirties in good health. What was sequenced was stem cell memory CD4+ T cells from blood. CDR3 DNA: TGTGCCAGCAGTTACGAGCAGCCGGGGACCTACGAGCAGTACTTC. As protein: CASSYEQPGTYEQYF.